These T cell receptor beta chains were read from a single sample in a study of shared T cell receptors in the human thymus. Assay: immunoSEQ multiplex PCR; the TCRdb copy retains only in-frame clones and omits some. The data show approximately 490,000 clones, 75% to 85% seen once. The data were also submitted as part of a second study, on human thymus T cells.

Material for sequencing was thymocytes. The receptors here all came from a boy younger than two with a congenital heart defect. Each CDR3 is given with its conserved first and last residue. The D gene is left open where the match is weak. Rows may omit the clone size; those that give it use once, few, many or a size class.

d_call clone_size j_call v_call cdr3_nt cdr3_aa
TRBD2 - TRBJ2-7 TRBV28 TGTGCCAGCAGTCCTTGGACTTCGCTAGCGGGAGGTTACGAGCAGTACTTC CASSPWTSLAGGYEQYF
TRBD2 - TRBJ2-5 TRBV6-1 TGTGCCAGCAGTGAGGCCGGGAGGTCTCGAGAGACCCAGTACTTC CASSEAGRSRETQYF
TRBD1 - TRBJ1-5 TRBV28 TGTGCCAGCAGTTTAGGGACAGCCGTTTATCAGCCCCAGCATTTT CASSLGTAVYQPQHF
TRBD1 - TRBJ2-1 TRBV5-1 TGCGCCAGCAGCTTCGGGACAGGGGGTAGTCAAGTAGATGAGCAGTTCTTC CASSFGTGGSQVDEQFF
TRBD2 - TRBJ2-1 TRBV19 TGTGCCAGTACCATGGGACTAGCGGGAGGCAATGAGCAGTTCTTC CASTMGLAGGNEQFF
- - TRBJ2-7 TRBV7-9 TGTGCCAGCAGCTCACGGACGGGGAATTCCTACGAGCAGTACTTC CASSSRTGNSYEQYF
TRBD1 - TRBJ1-5 TRBV7-8 TGTGCCAGCAGCTTCCGCACCGGGACAGGGAAAAATCAGCCCCAGCATTTT CASSFRTGTGKNQPQHF
TRBD1 - TRBJ2-7 TRBV7-9 TGTGCCAGCGAGGCGGGACAGGGGGCATACGAGCAGTACTTC CASEAGQGAYEQYF
- once TRBJ1-1 TRBV29-1 TGCAGCGCCCGCCGGGACTCACACGAAGCTTTCTTT CSARRDSHEAFF
- - TRBJ2-3 TRBV4-2 TGTGCCAGCAGCCTCTACACAGATACGCAGTATTTT CASSLYTDTQYF
TRBD1 - TRBJ1-2 TRBV27 TGTGCCAGCAGTTCTGGCAGGGGGCGGCCTAACTATGGCTACACCTTC CASSSGRGRPNYGYTF
- - TRBJ1-5 TRBV19 TGTGCCAGTAGTCTGGGGCCAGGCGCCCATCAGCCCCAGCATTTT CASSLGPGAHQPQHF
- - TRBJ2-3 TRBV6-4 TGTGCCAGCAGTGACAAACAGGGAATCACAGATACGCAGTATTTT CASSDKQGITDTQYF
- - TRBJ2-5 TRBV12-1 TGTGCCAGCCTCCCGGTCGGGGAGACCCAGTACTTC CASLPVGETQYF
TRBD1 - TRBJ2-4 TRBV5-1 TGCGCCAGCAGCTTGCGAGACAGGGGTAATGGGAGCAAAAACATTCAGTACTTC CASSLRDRGNGSKNIQYF
TRBD1 - TRBJ2-7 TRBV6-6 TGTGCCAGCAGCAACCGGGACAGTTCCTACGAGCAGTACTTC CASSNRDSSYEQYF
- - TRBJ1-5 TRBV15 TGTGCCACCAGCAGAGGAGGTCATTATAGCAATCAGCCCCAGCATTTT CATSRGGHYSNQPQHF
- few TRBJ1-1 TRBV29-1 TGCAGCGTTGTCGACTGCCCTGAAGCTTTCTTT CSVVDCPEAFF
TRBD2 - TRBJ2-2 TRBV30 TGTGCCTGGAGGGTGGCGGGAGGGTTCACCGGGGAGCTGTTTTTT CAWRVAGGFTGELFF